The source of this T cell receptor (beta chain) is a study of blood T cell repertoires in COVID-19. Across the study: The samples span acute and convalescent COVID-19 from the United States, Italy and Spain.

Only one count was recorded for this clone. V was trimmed by 11 bases and J by 6 bases, leaving 22 bases between them. The CDR3 covers 15 residues. Germline V CDR1 and CDR2: SGHAT, FQNNGV. Profiled with immunoSEQ multiplex PCR; TCRdb holds only in-frame clones, not every one. The top ten clones hold around 0.91% of a sample with roughly 420,000 clones, 88% of them seen once. Everyone who took part was about 18 to 90 years old, and they came from 24 US areas. Source material: PBMCs or T cells enriched from blood (not recorded which). The rearrangement links TRBV11-2 to TRBJ2-2, with TRBD1 as a possible D gene (7 bases). The sequence came from a woman aged 25 to 39 with acute COVID-19. This CDR3 reads CASVRGAGFPGELFF. CDR3 DNA: TGTGCCTCGGTCAGGGGGGCGGGGTTTCCCGGGGAGCTGTTTTTT.